This record looks at one T cell receptor beta chain sequence and its context. In the original processing: Amplified reference gene primers provided the basis for estimating nucleated cell counts. The data were produced by immunoSEQ multiplex PCR, yet TCRdb's version contains in-frame clones alone and is incomplete. V and J calls plus clone size are reproduced from that table; the DNA served to infer D and trimming. Here the sample spans tens of thousands of clones, roughly nine tenths being singletons. The data were taken from a study of blood T cell repertoires in COVID-19. Study-level background: From the United States, Italy and Spain came samples of acute and convalescent COVID-19. T cells, B-cell-depleted T cells, or PBMCs supplied cDNA or gDNA.

This CDR3 spans 14 amino acids. Trimming took off 6 bases at V and 4 bases at J, with 13 bases between the two ends. CDR1 and CDR2 from the germline V gene are LNHDA and SQIVND (reference sequence). This chain joins TRBV19 and TRBJ1-5; tentative D call: TRBD1 (6 bases). The receptor was isolated from a human donor in a cohort sampled during active COVID-19. The material sequenced was peripheral blood. As DNA, the CDR3 is TGTGCCAGTAGAGGGGGTGGGGGAAATCAGCCCCAGCATTTT. Translated, it gives CASRGGGGNQPQHF.